This T cell receptor beta chain was observed in a study of blood T cell repertoires in COVID-19. Here immunoSEQ multiplex PCR was the method, and the copy in TCRdb shows in-frame clones only, minus some. The data contain under 250,000 clones, around 84% of them singletons. This clone turned up a few times. Trimming cost V 5 bases and J 0 bases, with 7 bases left between them. Germline V gene lookup returns CDR1 SGHTA and CDR2 FQGNSA. This CDR3 spans 14 amino acids. The source is a woman between 65 and 79 years old with active or convalescent COVID-19. The material sequenced was peripheral blood. V gene TRBV7-2 combines with J gene TRBJ1-4; unclear D gene. The CDR3 region has the DNA TGTGCCAGCAGCCCCCGTGCAACTAATGAAAAACTGTTTTTT. It is translated as CASSPRATNEKLFF.